Below are 16 T cell receptor beta chains sequenced from a single sample in a study of cytomegalovirus exposure and HLA in healthy donors. Use of 60 Vbeta and 13 Jbeta primers characterized the PCR. Libraries were prepared by immunoSEQ multiplex PCR; TCRdb keeps only in-frame clonotypes and omits some of them. The repertoire holds 180,000 or so clones, approximately 83% seen once, with approximately 9.4% in the top ten. The material sequenced was PBMCs. These receptors were taken from a man between 18 and 35 years old in good health and CMV-seropositive.

The chain is built from TRBV5-1 and TRBJ1-4; 9 nucleotides align to TRBD1. V shed 4 bases, J shed 0 bases, and the junction held 7 bases outside the gene matches. Germline CDR1 reads SGHRS; CDR2 reads YFSETQ. The CDR3 length is 17 residues. The CDR3 loop is CASSSRTGGPTNEKLFF. CDR3 nucleotides: TGCGCCAGCAGCAGCCGAACAGGGGGCCCAACTAATGAAAAACTGTTTTTT.

This clone turned up a few times. V and J are TRBV6-5 and TRBJ1-1; D is perhaps TRBD1 (5 bases). Per the germline V gene, CDR1 is MNHEY and CDR2 is SVGAGI. The V end was cut by 7 bases, the J end by 4 bases, with 19 bases between. The CDR3 contains 15 residues. CDR3 residues: CASTTGVREGTEAFF. Here the CDR3 DNA reads TGTGCCAGCACCACGGGGGTGCGGGAGGGCACTGAAGCTTTCTTT.

The gene calls are TRBV5-6 and TRBJ2-5, with D unclear. CDR3 size: 12 residues. V dropped 1 base and J dropped 5 bases, with 6 bases sitting between them. Germline CDR1 is SGHDT and CDR2 is YYEEEE. The CDR3 loop reads CASSLSRETQYF. For the CDR3, the DNA is TGTGCCAGCAGCTTGAGTCGGGAGACCCAGTACTTC.

The chain joins TRBV27 to TRBJ2-1; no clear D. Trimming stripped 5 bases from V and 7 bases from J, with 12 bases between. The CDR3 is 13 residues long. Germline CDR1 MNHEY, CDR2 SMNVEV (reference sequence). CDR3 DNA: TGTGCCAGCAGTCCACCGGGTTCTAATGAGCAGTTCTTC. Protein product: CASSPPGSNEQFF.

This chain uses TRBV9 with TRBJ2-1; 7 nucleotides align to TRBD2. After removal of 0 bases from V and 5 bases from J, the junction contained 11 bases not matched to a gene. The germline V gene encodes CDR1 SGDLS and CDR2 YYNGEE. The CDR3 spans 17 residues. CDR3 region: CASSVDPPGLLDNEQFF. The CDR3 coding sequence is TGTGCCAGCAGCGTAGATCCCCCGGGACTATTAGACAATGAGCAGTTCTTC. Combining the CDR3 with reference TRBV9 and TRBJ2-1 gives the whole variable domain DSGVTQTPKHLITATGQRVTLRCSPRSGDLSVYWYQQSLDQGLQFLIQYYNGEERAKGNILERFSAQQFPDLHSELNLSSLELGDSALYFCASSVDPPGLLDNEQFFGPGTRLTVL.

V is TRBV7-2 and J is TRBJ2-7, with TRBD2 identical over 11 bases. The CDR3 contains 15 residues. Germline V gene lookup returns CDR1 SGHTA and CDR2 FQGNSA. V was pared by 0 bases and J by 7 bases, with 5 bases of the junction left unmatched. The CDR3 nucleotides read TGTGCCAGCAGCTTAGCTAGCGGGGGGGCCCGAGAGCAGTACTTC. Protein sequence: CASSLASGGAREQYF.

This sequence joins TRBV9 and TRBJ1-2; D is undetermined. V was shortened by 0 bases and J by 8 bases, with 11 bases between the two germline ends. This CDR3 region has 13 residues. In germline, CDR1 is SGDLS, CDR2 YYNGEE. The CDR3 sequence: CASSVDGGRGYTF. In nucleotides, the CDR3 is TGTGCCAGCAGCGTAGACGGAGGGAGGGGCTACACCTTC.

This CDR3 reads CASSQDRDFAYEQYF. For the CDR3, the DNA is TGTGCCAGCAGCCAGGACCGGGACTTCGCCTACGAGCAGTACTTC. V and J are TRBV4-2 and TRBJ2-5; maybe TRBD2 (6 bases). The closer fit of TRBJ2-7 to the DNA end suggests the J call may be wrong. The CDR3 has 15 amino acids. Germline CDR1 and CDR2: LGHNA and YNFKEQ.

CDR3 sequence: CAISEVAGTTDTQYF. The CDR3 DNA reads as TGTGCCATCAGCGAAGTAGCGGGGACCACAGATACGCAGTATTTT. The chain is built from TRBV10-3 and TRBJ2-3; 8 nucleotides match TRBD2. There are 15 residues in the CDR3. The V gene's germline CDR1 is ENHRY and CDR2 SYGVKD. Unmatched junction bases numbered 7, after V lost 6 bases and J lost 2 bases.

This chain uses TRBV7-9 with TRBJ2-4; 9 bases agree with TRBD1. The germline V gene encodes CDR1 SEHNR and CDR2 FQNEAQ (reference sequence). This CDR3 contains 17 residues. Trimming removed 7 bases from V and 0 bases from J; junction bases left unmatched: 10. The CDR3 region is CASMGQGGSQAKNIQYF. The CDR3 coding sequence is TGTGCCAGCATGGGACAGGGCGGCTCTCAAGCCAAAAACATTCAGTACTTC.

V is TRBV5-1 and J is TRBJ2-5; 14 bases map to TRBD2. Germline V gene lookup returns CDR1 SGHRS and CDR2 YFSETQ. J was trimmed by 5 bases and V by 4 bases; bases with no gene match: 10. This CDR3 is 17 amino acids long. The CDR3 loop is CASSPPGLAGVGETQYF. CDR3 bases: TGCGCCAGCAGCCCTCCGGGACTAGCGGGGGTCGGGGAGACCCAGTACTTC.

Turning to this clone: Other DNA sequences in the sample encode the same CDR3. The chain has TRBV6-5 and TRBJ2-2; D remains unclear. The CDR3 is 12 residues long. V was pared by 3 bases and J by 6 bases, with 5 bases between. The germline gives CDR1 MNHEY, CDR2 SVGAGI. The CDR3 DNA is TGTGCCAGCAGTTATTCCGCCGGGGAGCTGTTTTTT. Protein sequence: CASSYSAGELFF.

This chain uses TRBV5-8 with TRBJ2-1, with 8 bases that match TRBD1. Losses at the gene ends were 4 bases for V and 4 bases for J; bases not matched to a gene: 10. Germline lookup yields CDR1 SGHTS and CDR2 YDEGEE. The CDR3 has 16 amino acids. The CDR3 spells CASSGGRQGAYNEQFF. The DNA for the CDR3 is TGTGCCAGCAGCGGGGGTCGGCAGGGGGCTTACAATGAGCAGTTCTTC. The variable domain in full, with the rest retrieved from reference TRBV5-8 and TRBJ2-1, is EAGVTQSPTHLIKTRGQQATLRCSPISGHTSVYWYQQALGLGLQFLLWYDEGEERNRGNFPPRFSGRQFPNYSSELNVNALELEDSALYLCASSGGRQGAYNEQFFGPGTRLTVL.

CDR3 residues: CASREGAANYGYTF. Here the CDR3 DNA reads TGTGCCAGCAGAGAGGGGGCGGCTAACTATGGCTACACCTTC. The J gene is TRBJ1-2, the V gene TRBV2, with TRBD1 matching 7 bases. The junction had 4 bases not matched to a gene; V was cut back by 6 bases and J by 0 bases. The CDR3 contains 14 residues. The germline V gene has CDR1 SNHLY and CDR2 FYNNEI.

The chain recombines TRBV5-6 with TRBJ1-2; 9 bases align to TRBD1. The germline gives CDR1 SGHDT, CDR2 YYEEEE. The CDR3 runs to 16 residues. The V gene end was trimmed by 1 base and the J gene end by 8 bases; junction bases not matched to a gene: 12. CDR3 protein: CASSLFFGTGISGYTF. The CDR3 coding sequence is TGTGCCAGCAGCTTGTTCTTTGGGACAGGGATATCGGGCTACACCTTC.

The chain recombines TRBV10-3 with TRBJ2-2; 7 bases fit TRBD1. The J segment lost 3 bases and the V segment lost 5 bases, leaving 3 bases of the junction unmatched. The germline V gene has CDR1 ENHRY and CDR2 SYGVKD. CDR3 size: 14 residues. For the CDR3, the DNA is TGTGCCATCAGTCCTACAGGGGACACCGGGGAGCTGTTTTTT. Its translation: CAISPTGDTGELFF.